The text below deals with one TCR beta chain. The data derive from a study of blood T cell repertoires in COVID-19. Study context: The United States, Italy and Spain supplied acute and convalescent COVID-19 samples.

Per the authors' pipeline: Nucleated cell number was recorded as an estimate derived from reference gene primer amplification. Some clones are missing from TCRdb's copy, which holds only in-frame ones; the method was immunoSEQ multiplex PCR. The V and J calls and the clone size are those of that table, but D and trimming were determined from the DNA. The sample holds about 53,000 clones, approximately 80% seen once. Per germline, CDR1 KGHDR and CDR2 SFDVKD. Trimming stripped 3 bases from V and 7 bases from J, with 15 bases between. The CDR3 is 15 residues long. V usage is TRBV24-1 and J usage is TRBJ2-1, with a possible D match to TRBD1 (6 bases). Specimen: peripheral blood. This receptor was obtained from a human donor in a cohort sampled during active COVID-19. CDR3 loop: CATSDVFRGNNEQFF. CDR3 nucleotide sequence: TGTGCCACCAGTGATGTGTTCAGGGGAAATAATGAGCAGTTCTTC.